Many counts were recorded for the clone carrying this T cell receptor beta chain. These data are taken from a study of blood T cells in healthy people across ages. Study in general: Template-switching capture recovered about one barcoded beta molecule per two T cells.

The ends lost 2 bases at V and 0 bases at J; junction bases unmatched: 2. Germline V gene data show CDR1 as DFQATT and CDR2 as SNEGSKA (reference sequence). The CDR3 runs to 14 residues. The authors ran a second PCR of 7 to 11 cycles using a sample-barcoded 5' primer and a J-beta primer mix. TCRdb reprocessed the 5' RACE reads with MiXCR, giving one entry per CDR3 protein. The data show 850,000 or so distinct CDR3 sequences, with 29% seen just once and 15% to 20% held by the top ten. The clonotype was recovered from a woman older than 75 in good health. The sequencing sample was made of blood. This chain links TRBV20-1 with TRBJ2-7, with 9 bases lining up with TRBD2. The CDR3 nucleotides read TGCAGTGCTAGACTAGCGGGAAACTCCTACGAGCAGTACTTC. Translation: CSARLAGNSYEQYF.